This TCR beta chain is drawn from a study of T cell changes during pregnancy in multiple sclerosis. V was clipped by 4 bases and J by 0 bases, with 7 bases between them. The CDR3 extends over 13 amino acids. The germline gives CDR1 MGHRA, CDR2 YSYEKL. Clones were read by immunoSEQ multiplex PCR, and TCRdb kept only the in-frame ones, dropping some. The sample has under 95,000 clones, roughly 91% seen once; the top ten hold less than 2%. V is TRBV4-1 and J is TRBJ2-7; D might be TRBD1 (5 bases). The clonotype comes from a female donor in good health, enrolled as a control in a pregnancy study. Sequencing was performed on peripheral blood, taken after pregnancy. The DNA for the CDR3 is TGCGCCAGCAGCCCTGACAGCTCCTACGAGCAGTACTTC. It is translated as CASSPDSSYEQYF.